A selection of T cell receptor beta chains follows, all from one sample in a study of OX40 agonist ivuxolimab in advanced cancers. The method was immunoSEQ multiplex PCR; TCRdb's version includes in-frame clones alone and lacks a portion of them. The sample lists 45,000 to 65,000 clones, around 87% occurring once. Source: CD4+ or CD8+ T cells sorted from blood, taken in a trial of the OX40 agonist ivuxolimab. The receptors derive from an adult with an advanced solid tumor such as melanoma, head and neck, liver or kidney cancer. CDR3s leave out the opening cysteine and the closing phenylalanine or tryptophan.

CDR3,J,V
ASSLGQQSFGNTIY,TRBJ1-3,TRBV5-5
ASSLGEGEQY,TRBJ2-7,TRBV11-3
ASSASGTGLNYGYT,TRBJ1-2,TRBV9
ASSTDRGRTINQPQH,TRBJ1-5,TRBV19
ASSIGGPSGGGETQY,TRBJ2-5,TRBV19
ASSGRLAGVNEQF,TRBJ2-1,TRBV6-1
SAAGTGPEQY,TRBJ2-7,TRBV29-1
ASSYRPGPYNEQF,TRBJ2-1,TRBV6-6
ASSQGLAGGSGELF,TRBJ2-2,TRBV4-1
ASSPGGVYGYT,TRBJ1-2,TRBV7-9
ASSPRLANEQF,TRBJ2-1,TRBV18
ASSLGGADTQY,TRBJ2-3,TRBV7-6
ASSPTGTGNEQY,TRBJ2-7,TRBV6-5
SVLDSSGSSYNEQF,TRBJ2-1,TRBV29-1
ASSLQENTEAF,TRBJ1-1,TRBV7-2
ASSSTSAQSSYNEQF,TRBJ2-1,TRBV7-2
ASSFVGYYEQY,NA,TRBV7-2
ATSRDIQPQH,TRBJ1-5,TRBV15
ASSFTVAGGIYGYT,TRBJ1-2,TRBV28
ASSSTGGSTEAF,TRBJ1-1,TRBV25-1
ASSIRTGGRSTEAF,TRBJ1-1,TRBV19
ASRGDAGYDYGYT,TRBJ1-2,TRBV6-1
ASSVLAGGNEQF,TRBJ2-1,TRBV7-2
ASSVDEGARYIQY,TRBJ2-4,TRBV9
ASSVSAQGSPQY,TRBJ2-7,TRBV10-2
ASSQGVHPTDTQY,TRBJ2-3,TRBV4-2
AIKSGSGEETQY,TRBJ2-5,TRBV10-3
ASSTRLAGVDEQF,TRBJ2-1,TRBV7-2
ASSQDRGDRGVNNEQF,TRBJ2-1,TRBV4-2
ASSLLSGGYT,TRBJ1-2,TRBV28
ASSLTGNGYT,TRBJ1-2,TRBV6-5
ASRRLAGEGNEQF,TRBJ2-1,TRBV6-4
ASSPLPPGAYGYT,TRBJ1-2,TRBV18
ASSSPGRGGEAF,TRBJ1-1,TRBV19
ASRKTEVFNEKLF,TRBJ1-4,TRBV2
ASTFLVSADQPQH,TRBJ1-5,TRBV28
ASRAGTSGNTGELF,TRBJ2-2,TRBV19
ASSIGVAPPAETQY,TRBJ2-5,TRBV19
ASSLSPPTGGKIIYNSPLH,TRBJ1-6,TRBV27
ASIPSAGYEQY,TRBJ2-7,TRBV28
AISAGQNNSPLH,TRBJ1-6,TRBV10-3
ASLPPGGFGTEAF,TRBJ1-1,TRBV6-5
ASSLGDNNYEQY,TRBJ2-7,TRBV5-4
ASDRGVTEAF,TRBJ1-1,TRBV19
ASSPSSGRADTQY,TRBJ2-3,TRBV4-1
ATSRGQVRLYGYT,TRBJ1-2,TRBV15